Below, 14 T cell receptor beta chains from the same sample are listed, as sequenced in a study of blood T cell repertoires in COVID-19. Sequencing was performed with immunoSEQ multiplex PCR; in TCRdb, only in-frame clones are kept and a portion is missing. This sample carries tens of thousands of clones, around 83% of them seen once, and the ten largest clones take roughly 2%. The sequenced sample was peripheral blood. Receptors were obtained from a woman in her fifties or sixties with acute or convalescent COVID-19.

The chain is built from TRBV7-3 and TRBJ2-5; 8 positions agree with TRBD2. V gave up 4 bases and J gave up 0 bases; unmatched junction bases: 10. CDR1 is SGHTA, CDR2 FQGTGA, per germline. CDR3 length equals 17 residues. The CDR3 DNA reads as TGTGCCAGCAGCTCGCCCCTTCGGCGGGGGGACCAAGAGACCCAGTACTTC. Its translation is CASSSPLRRGDQETQYF.

This clone was seen a few times. The genes are TRBV5-1 and TRBJ1-2; TRBD1 is a possible D gene (6 bases). Germline values: CDR1 SGHRS, CDR2 YFSETQ. V was trimmed by 0 bases and J by 13 bases, leaving 16 bases between them. The CDR3 is 13 residues long. The CDR3 spells CASSLGEGDPGTF. For the CDR3, the DNA is TGCGCCAGCAGCTTGGGGGAGGGGGACCCTGGCACCTTC.

CDR3 sequence reads: CASSYRGWGELFF. The CDR3 nucleotides are TGTGCCAGCAGTTACAGGGGTTGGGGGGAGCTGTTTTTT. The V and J genes are TRBV6-5 and TRBJ2-2, with D possibly matching TRBD1 (5 bases). The CDR3 extends over 13 amino acids. Between the trimmed V and J ends, which lost 2 bases and 8 bases, there was a span of 9 bases. Germline CDR1 reads MNHEY; CDR2 reads SVGAGI.

This chain uses TRBV7-9 with TRBJ1-2; 7 bases are shared with TRBD1. V shed 1 base, J shed 7 bases, and the junction held 12 bases outside the gene matches. There are 16 residues in the CDR3. CDR1 is SEHNR, CDR2 FQNEAQ, per germline (reference sequence). In nucleotides, the CDR3 is TGTGCCAGCAGCTTAGGGGCAGGGGGTATGGGAAGTGGCTACACCTTC. As protein: CASSLGAGGMGSGYTF.

V and J are TRBV19 and TRBJ1-5; possible D gene TRBD1, 6 bases. Deletions cut 5 bases from V and 6 bases from J, with 17 bases between. The CDR3 loop spans 15 amino acids. Germline assignment: CDR1 LNHDA and CDR2 SQIVND (reference sequence). Here the CDR3 reads CASSLGKQGVQPQHF. The CDR3 DNA sequence: TGTGCCAGTAGTCTCGGGAAACAGGGCGTTCAGCCCCAGCATTTT.

This clone was detected once. This sequence joins TRBV19 and TRBJ2-3; a weak D match, TRBD2 (6 bases). This CDR3 has 15 residues. Trimming took off 3 bases at V and 2 bases at J, with 12 bases between the two ends. Germline V gene sequence: CDR1 LNHDA, CDR2 SQIVND (reference sequence). This CDR3 is CASSMETGVTDTQYF. The DNA of the CDR3 is TGTGCCAGTAGTATGGAGACGGGAGTCACAGATACGCAGTATTTT.

The chain combines TRBV19 with TRBJ2-7, with 8 bases identical to TRBD1. The J segment lost 3 bases and the V segment lost 5 bases, leaving 3 bases of the junction unmatched. The CDR3 runs 13 residues. In germline, CDR1 is LNHDA, CDR2 SQIVND (reference sequence). In nucleotides, the CDR3 is TGTGCCAGTAGTTCCGGGACAGGCTACGAGCAGTACTTC. Translation: CASSSGTGYEQYF.

The chain employs TRBV11-1 and TRBJ1-1; TRBD1 aligns across 9 bases. The germline CDR1 and CDR2 sequences are SGHAT and FQDESV (reference sequence). The junction had 4 bases not matched to a gene; V was cut back by 4 bases and J by 4 bases. The CDR3 is 14 amino acids. This CDR3 is CASSSWDRATEAFF. The CDR3 region has the DNA TGTGCCAGCAGCTCATGGGACAGGGCCACTGAAGCTTTCTTT. Supplemented by reference TRBV11-1 and TRBJ1-1, the full variable domain reads EAEVAQSPRYKITEKSQAVAFWCDPISGHATLYWYRQILGQGPELLVQFQDESVVDDSQLPKDRFSAERLKGVDSTLKIQPAELGDSAMYLCASSSWDRATEAFFGQGTRLTVV.

The genes are TRBV13 and TRBJ2-3; TRBD2 matches at 7 bases. V lost 0 bases and J lost 12; bases outside the gene matches: 6. CDR1 PRHDT and CDR2 FYEKMQ come from the germline V gene (reference sequence). The CDR3 totals 13 residues. This CDR3 reads CASSLGNGLDQYF. CDR3 DNA sequence: TGTGCCAGCAGCTTAGGAAACGGACTAGATCAGTATTTT.

The V call is TRBV6-5, the J call TRBJ1-1; D not resolved. Germline CDR1 MNHEY, CDR2 SVGAGI. The CDR3 is made up of 12 amino acids. The V and J ends lost 5 bases and 2 bases respectively, with 6 bases between them. CDR3 amino acids: CASSTINTEAFF. The DNA for the CDR3 is TGTGCCAGCAGTACAATAAACACTGAAGCTTTCTTT.

The chain is built from TRBV11-1 and TRBJ2-5; the D gene is possibly TRBD1 (6 bases). Trimming removed 5 bases from V and 1 base from J, with 14 bases in between. The CDR3 has 15 amino acids. From germline, CDR1 is SGHAT and CDR2 FQDESV (reference sequence). CDR3 residues: CASSLPTGGQETQYF. Written as DNA, the CDR3 is TGTGCCAGCAGCCTCCCGACAGGAGGCCAAGAGACCCAGTACTTC. The entire variable domain, with the rest obtained from reference TRBV11-1 and TRBJ2-5, is as follows: EAEVAQSPRYKITEKSQAVAFWCDPISGHATLYWYRQILGQGPELLVQFQDESVVDDSQLPKDRFSAERLKGVDSTLKIQPAELGDSAMYLCASSLPTGGQETQYFGPGTRLLVL.

In this sample, this clone turned up a few times. The chain has TRBV5-6 and TRBJ1-2, with D maybe TRBD1 (5 bases). The CDR3 contains 15 residues. Germline loops: CDR1 SGHDT, CDR2 YYEEEE. V lost 5 bases and J 8 bases, leaving 22 bases between the germline ends. The CDR3 region has the DNA TGTGCCAGCAGACCCCTGGCGGGGGGGGATAGGGGCTACACCTTC. This sequence encodes CASRPLAGGDRGYTF.

The gene calls are TRBV10-3 and TRBJ2-7; 12 nucleotides align to TRBD2. This CDR3 region has 14 residues. The germline CDR1 and CDR2 sequences are ENHRY and SYGVKD. The junction had 4 bases not matched to a gene; V was cut back by 10 bases and J by 0 bases. In DNA, the CDR3 is TGTGCCACCCAGGGACTAGCGGGCTCCTACGAGCAGTACTTC. Residues: CATQGLAGSYEQYF.

The J gene is TRBJ1-2, the V gene TRBV6-1, with 9 positions matching TRBD1. This CDR3 is built from 19 residues. Trimming cost V 1 base and J 5 bases; bases outside gene matches: 17. The germline V gene has CDR1 MNHNS and CDR2 SASEGT. The CDR3 is CASSEGFRWDGTGKYGYTF. The DNA for the CDR3 is TGTGCCAGCAGTGAAGGGTTTCGATGGGACGGGACAGGGAAATATGGCTACACCTTC.